These 8 T cell receptor beta chains were all obtained from the same sample, sequenced in a study of CD8 T cells in Susac syndrome. A quantity of roughly 0.5 to 1 ug RNA underwent reverse transcription using random hexamers. TCRdb called the immunoSEQ multiplex PCR reads again in MiXCR, with one record for every CDR3 protein. The sample lists about 120,000 distinct CDR3 sequences, 85% to 95% seen once, with more than 0.13% in the top ten. The sequenced sample was CD4+ T cells from PBMCs. The receptors were sampled from a human donor in good health.

The gene calls are TRBV13 and TRBJ1-2; D ambiguous. V was clipped by 11 bases and J by 0 bases, with 22 bases between them. This CDR3 is built from 16 residues. Per germline, CDR1 PRHDT and CDR2 FYEKMQ (reference sequence). For the CDR3, the DNA is TGTGCCTGCGACTCTCCGGGCCAATCGGCTAACTATGGCTACACCTTC. Its protein product is CACDSPGQSANYGYTF.

The chain employs TRBV9 and TRBJ1-2, with no clear D. This CDR3 has 14 amino acids. The germline gives CDR1 SGDLS, CDR2 YYNGEE. V was cut by 6 bases and J by 8 bases, with 20 bases left in between. As DNA, the CDR3 is TGTGCCAGCACCACCTCAAGCCTATCGGAGGGCTACACCTTC. Protein product: CASTTSSLSEGYTF.

This clonotype came up once. CDR3 in DNA: TGTGCCAGCAGCGGGACAGGAGTTCTAGAGACCCAGTACTTC. Its protein product is CASSGTGVLETQYF. The chain has TRBV25-1 and TRBJ2-5; 8 bases are a match to TRBD1. This CDR3 comprises 14 residues. Germline-derived CDR1 and CDR2 are MGHDK and SYGVNS. With V trimmed by 6 bases and J by 4 bases, 7 bases remained unmatched.

This clonotype was observed a single time. The chain is built from TRBV6-2 or TRBV6-3 and TRBJ2-7, with D perhaps matching TRBD2 (6 bases). Germline-derived CDR1 and CDR2 are MNHEY and SVGEGT. The CDR3 sequence is 14 residues long. V shed 3 bases and J shed 0 bases, with 9 bases lying between them. The CDR3 DNA sequence: TGTGCCAGCAGTTATGCGGGATACTCCTACGAGCAGTACTTC. It is translated as CASSYAGYSYEQYF.

This clonotype was observed once. The chain employs TRBV2 and TRBJ2-5; 11 positions agree with TRBD2. V trimming: 7 bases; J trimming: 1 base; junction bases outside the gene matches: 8. This CDR3 region has 16 residues. Germline V gene lookup returns CDR1 SNHLY and CDR2 FYNNEI. The CDR3, as DNA: TGTGCCAGCACTCGCCCGACTAGCGGGGTCCAAGAGACCCAGTACTTC. The encoded protein is CASTRPTSGVQETQYF.

The J gene is TRBJ1-1, the V gene TRBV19; 11 bases align to TRBD1. This CDR3 is built from 15 residues. Germline CDR1 and CDR2: LNHDA and SQIVND (reference sequence). J gave up 4 bases and V 3 bases, and 4 bases lay outside the gene matches. The CDR3 DNA is TGTGCCAGTAGTATGGACAGGGGGCGAAGCACTGAAGCTTTCTTT. Protein product: CASSMDRGRSTEAFF.

V and J are TRBV6-4 and TRBJ1-1; D gene uncertain. The CDR3 contains 14 residues. V was trimmed by 6 bases and J by 3 bases, leaving 14 bases between them. The germline V gene encodes CDR1 MRHNA and CDR2 SNTAGT. The CDR3 region is CASSPKHGYTEAFF. CDR3 DNA: TGTGCCAGCAGCCCTAAACACGGATACACTGAAGCTTTCTTT.

V usage is TRBV6-2 or TRBV6-3 and J usage is TRBJ2-7, with D perhaps TRBD2 (5 bases). V was shortened by 4 bases and J by 9 bases, with 16 bases between the two germline ends. From germline, CDR1 is MNHEY and CDR2 SVGEGT. This CDR3 comprises 13 residues. The CDR3 spells CASSSQAAGGQYF. DNA for the CDR3: TGTGCCAGCAGTTCCCAGGCGGCGGGCGGGCAGTACTTC.